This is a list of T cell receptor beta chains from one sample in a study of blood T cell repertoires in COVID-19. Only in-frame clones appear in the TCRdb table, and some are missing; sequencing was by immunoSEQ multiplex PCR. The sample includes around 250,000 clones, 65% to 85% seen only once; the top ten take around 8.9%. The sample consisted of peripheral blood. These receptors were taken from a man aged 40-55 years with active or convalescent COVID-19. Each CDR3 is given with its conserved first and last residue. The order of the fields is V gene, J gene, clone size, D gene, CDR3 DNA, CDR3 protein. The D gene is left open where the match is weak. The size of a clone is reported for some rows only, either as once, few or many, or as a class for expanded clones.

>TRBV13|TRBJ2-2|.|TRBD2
TGTGCCAGCAGCCGGACTAGCGGGAGGGCCTTAAACACCGGGGAGCTGTTTTTT
CASSRTSGRALNTGELFF
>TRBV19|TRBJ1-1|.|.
TGTGCCAGTAGTGGGGGGTCGGTAATGAACACTGAAGCTTTCTTT
CASSGGSVMNTEAFF
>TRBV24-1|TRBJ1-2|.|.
TGTGCCGCCAGTGATGGGACATTTTTTGGCTACACCTTC
CAASDGTFFGYTF
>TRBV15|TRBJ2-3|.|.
TGTGCCACCAGCACGTTTGCAGATACGCAGTATTTT
CATSTFADTQYF
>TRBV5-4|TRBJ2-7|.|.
TGTGCCAGCAGCTTCGGGGAAAAGACGTCCTACGAGCAGTACTTC
CASSFGEKTSYEQYF
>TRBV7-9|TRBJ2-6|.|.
TGTGCCAGCAGCTTAAACAGTTTTGCTGGGGCCAACGTCCTGACTTTC
CASSLNSFAGANVLTF
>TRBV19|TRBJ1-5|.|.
TGTGCCAGTAGCCCAGGGGTTCGCCAGCCCCAGCATTTT
CASSPGVRQPQHF
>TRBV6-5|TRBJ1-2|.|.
TGTGCCAGCAGCTCCCTTAACAGGGAGGGGGGCTACACCTTC
CASSSLNREGGYTF
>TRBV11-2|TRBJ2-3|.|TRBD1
TGTGCCAGCAGCCCACAGGGGGTAGGAGATACGCAGTATTTT
CASSPQGVGDTQYF
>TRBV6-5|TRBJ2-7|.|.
TGTGCCAGCACAGCAATGAGAGGCGGGGTGAACGAGCAGTACTTC
CASTAMRGGVNEQYF
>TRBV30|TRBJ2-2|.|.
TGTGCCTGGAATATGCAGTACGGGGAGCTGTTTTTT
CAWNMQYGELFF
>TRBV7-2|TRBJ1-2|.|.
TGTGCCAGCAGCTTACTTCACGCCGGTAACTATGGCTACACCTTC
CASSLLHAGNYGYTF
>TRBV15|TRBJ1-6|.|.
TGTGCCACCAAGTTAGAACAGGGATCACCCCTCCACTTT
CATKLEQGSPLHF
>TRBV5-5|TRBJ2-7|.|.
TGTGCCAGCAGCCCCCTCGCCTACTACGAGCAGTACTTC
CASSPLAYYEQYF
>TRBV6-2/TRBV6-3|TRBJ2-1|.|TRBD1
TGTGCCAGCACCCCCCGACAGGGGTACGAGCAGTTCTTC
CASTPRQGYEQFF
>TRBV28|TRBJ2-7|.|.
TGTGCCAGCAGATCAGCCTACGAGCAGTACTTC
CASRSAYEQYF
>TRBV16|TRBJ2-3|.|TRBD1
TGTGCCAGCAGCCTCGGACGAGACAGGGGACCTACTACAGATACGCAGTATTTT
CASSLGRDRGPTTDTQYF
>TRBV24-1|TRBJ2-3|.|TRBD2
TGTGCCACCAGTGACCCCCTAGCGGAGCTCACAGATACGCAGTATTTT
CATSDPLAELTDTQYF
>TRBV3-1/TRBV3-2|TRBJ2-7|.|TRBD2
TGTGCCAGCAGCCGTAATAGCGGGAGAGCCTACGAGCAGTACTTC
CASSRNSGRAYEQYF
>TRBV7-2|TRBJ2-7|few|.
TGTGCCAGCAGCCTAGGGGGGGGCGCCCTGGGCGAGCAGTACTTC
CASSLGGGALGEQYF
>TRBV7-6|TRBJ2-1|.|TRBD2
TGTGCCAGCAGAAGACTAGCGGGAGATGGGGAAAGGTACAATGAGCAGTTCTTC
CASRRLAGDGERYNEQFF
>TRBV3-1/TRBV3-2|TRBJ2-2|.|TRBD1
TGTGCCAGCAGTCCCGGGACAGTAGTCACCGGGGAGCTGTTTTTT
CASSPGTVVTGELFF
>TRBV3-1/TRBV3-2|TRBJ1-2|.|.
TGTGCCAGCAGCCCCGAGGCGGGAGGAGGCTACACCTTC
CASSPEAGGGYTF
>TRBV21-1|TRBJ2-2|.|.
TGTGCCAGCAGCAAAGAGAACAGGGGGATAGTATACACCGGGGAGCTGTTTTTT
CASSKENRGIVYTGELFF
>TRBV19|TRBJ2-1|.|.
TGTGCCAGTACCCCGGGGGACTCGACCGTCGGGGAGCAGTTCTTC
CASTPGDSTVGEQFF
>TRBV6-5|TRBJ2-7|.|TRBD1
TGTGCCAGCAGTTCGCCCCGGACAGGGGGGGGGTCCGAGCAGTACTTC
CASSSPRTGGGSEQYF
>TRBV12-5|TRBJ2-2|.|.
TGTGCTAGTGGTTTGCCCCGGGTCCGGAACACCGGGGAGCTGTTTTTT
CASGLPRVRNTGELFF
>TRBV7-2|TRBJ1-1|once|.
TGTGCCAGCAGCTTAGGGGGGACAAGGAACACTGAAGCTTTCTTT
CASSLGGTRNTEAFF
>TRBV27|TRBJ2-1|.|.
TGTGCCAGCAGTTCTAACTCCCGGGACTTCCGCCTGAACAATGAGCAGTTCTTC
CASSSNSRDFRLNNEQFF
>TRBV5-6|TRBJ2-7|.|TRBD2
TGTGCCAGCAGCTTCTCCGGCGGGGGGGCCTACGAGCAGTACTTC
CASSFSGGGAYEQYF
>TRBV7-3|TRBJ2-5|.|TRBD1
TGTGCCAGCAGCTTAAATCGGGACAGCCAAGAGACCCAGTACTTC
CASSLNRDSQETQYF
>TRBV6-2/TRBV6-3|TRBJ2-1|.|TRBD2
TGTGCCAGCAGTTCACTAGCGGGAGTACAGGAGCAGTTCTTC
CASSSLAGVQEQFF
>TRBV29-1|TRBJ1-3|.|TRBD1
TGCAGCGTTGAACAGACAGGGGAGGCTGGAAACACCATATATTTT
CSVEQTGEAGNTIYF
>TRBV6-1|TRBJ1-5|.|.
TGTGCCAGCAGTGAAAATCCAGGATATAGCAATCAGCCCCAGCATTTT
CASSENPGYSNQPQHF
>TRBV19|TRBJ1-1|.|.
TGTGCCAGTAGTATGACCCCGGACAGCGTGAACACTGAAGCTTTCTTT
CASSMTPDSVNTEAFF
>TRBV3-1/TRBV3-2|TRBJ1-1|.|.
TGTGCCAGCAGCCAAGTGGGGGGGACGAACACTGAAGCTTTCTTT
CASSQVGGTNTEAFF
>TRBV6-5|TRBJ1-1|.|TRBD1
TGTGCCAGCAGTTGGACAGGGGTGAACACTGAAGCTTTCTTT
CASSWTGVNTEAFF
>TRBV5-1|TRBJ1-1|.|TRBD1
TGCGCCAGCACTAGACAGGGGAACACTGAAGCTTTCTTT
CASTRQGNTEAFF
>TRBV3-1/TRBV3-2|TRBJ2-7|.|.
TGTGCCAGCAGCCAAAGCCACAGGGTTCACGAGCAGTACTTC
CASSQSHRVHEQYF
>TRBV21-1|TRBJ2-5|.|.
TGTGCCACCGGGACACTCCAGGGGAGACAAGAGACCCAGTACTTC
CATGTLQGRQETQYF
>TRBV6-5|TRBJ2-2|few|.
TGTGCCAGCAGTTACACCGGGACTCTAACCGGGGAGCTGTTTTTT
CASSYTGTLTGELFF
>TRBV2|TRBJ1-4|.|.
TGTGCCAGCAGTGAGTTCACTACAACTAATGAAAAACTGTTTTTT
CASSEFTTTNEKLFF
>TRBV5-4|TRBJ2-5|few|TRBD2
TGTGCCAGCAGCTTGGCGGCTAGCGGGAGGGCCTTGGAGACCCAGTACTTC
CASSLAASGRALETQYF
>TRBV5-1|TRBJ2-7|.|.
TGCGCCAGCAGCCGAGCGGTCACCGAGCTGGAGGACGAGCAGTACTTC
CASSRAVTELEDEQYF
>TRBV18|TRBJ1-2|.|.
TGTGCCAGCTCGGGATACGACAGAAGCTTTGGCTACACCTTC
CASSGYDRSFGYTF
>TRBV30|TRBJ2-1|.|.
TGTGCCTGGTCACGTTATGTCGGAGACGGGGACAATGAGCAGTTCTTC
CAWSRYVGDGDNEQFF
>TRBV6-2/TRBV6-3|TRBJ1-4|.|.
TGTGCCAGCAGTTGGCTTCCACAGCAAAATGAAAAACTGTTTTTT
CASSWLPQQNEKLFF
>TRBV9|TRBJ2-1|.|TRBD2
TGTGCCAGCAGCGTAGCTGGGACTAGCGGAAACAATGAGCAGTTCTTC
CASSVAGTSGNNEQFF
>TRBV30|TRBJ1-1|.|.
TGTGCCTGGAGTGGACAGCTGAACACTGAAGCTTTCTTT
CAWSGQLNTEAFF
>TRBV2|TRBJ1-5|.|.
TGTGCCAGCAGTGCGTTTAGGGGACAGCCCCAGCATTTT
CASSAFRGQPQHF
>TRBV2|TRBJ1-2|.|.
TGTGCCAGCAACGAAAGGGGCAACCGGGGCTACACCTTC
CASNERGNRGYTF
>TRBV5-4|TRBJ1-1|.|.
TGTGCCAGCAGCTTGGTAGATAACACTGAAGCTTTCTTT
CASSLVDNTEAFF